The sequence of this TCR beta chain was determined in a study of T-cell memory formation after mild COVID-19. The CDR3 length is 16 residues. Germline V gene sequence: CDR1 MGHRA, CDR2 YSYEKL. J was trimmed by 8 bases and V by 3 bases; bases with no gene match: 12. This clonotype has a count of ten or more. TCRdb processed the 5' RACE reads anew with MiXCR; each CDR3 protein has one entry. Of about 110,000 distinct CDR3 sequences listed, around 11% are singletons. The source material was PBMCs or a T cell subset sorted from them (not recorded which). This clonotype was obtained from an adult woman who had mild COVID-19 (a few samples of this study predate the infection). Cell type and time point are not known. The chain recombines TRBV4-1 with TRBJ2-1; 8 nucleotides match TRBD2. The chain's CDR3 is CASSQVPGGATDEQFF. Here the CDR3 DNA reads TGCGCCAGCAGCCAGGTCCCGGGGGGGGCCACGGATGAGCAGTTCTTC.